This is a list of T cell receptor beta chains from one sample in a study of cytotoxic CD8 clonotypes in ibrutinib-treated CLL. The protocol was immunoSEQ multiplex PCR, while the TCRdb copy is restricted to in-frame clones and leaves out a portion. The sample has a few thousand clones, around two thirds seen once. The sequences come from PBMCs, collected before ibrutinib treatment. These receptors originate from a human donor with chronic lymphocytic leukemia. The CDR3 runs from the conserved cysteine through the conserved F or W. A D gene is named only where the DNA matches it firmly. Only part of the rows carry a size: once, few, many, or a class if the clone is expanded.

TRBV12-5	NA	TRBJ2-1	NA	CASGLDLSFPYNEQFF	TGTGCTAGTGGTTTGGATCTGAGTTTCCCTTACAATGAGCAGTTCTTC
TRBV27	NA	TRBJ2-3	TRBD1	CASSARDSDTQYF	TGTGCCAGCAGTGCTCGGGACAGTGATACGCAGTATTTT
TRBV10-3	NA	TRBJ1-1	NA	CAISESVQGNTEAFF	TGTGCCATCAGTGAGTCAGTACAGGGAAACACTGAAGCTTTCTTT
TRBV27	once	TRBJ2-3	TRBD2	CASRLAGGPDTQYF	TGTGCCAGCAGGCTAGCGGGGGGACCAGATACGCAGTATTTT
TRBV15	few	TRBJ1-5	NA	CATSKQQGTVQPQHF	TGTGCCACCAGCAAACAACAGGGAACCGTCCAGCCCCAGCATTTT
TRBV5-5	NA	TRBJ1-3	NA	CASSLARGVTGNTIYF	TGTGCCAGCAGCTTGGCCAGGGGAGTTACTGGAAACACCATATATTTT
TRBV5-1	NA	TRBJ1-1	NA	CASSLPALNTEAFF	TGCGCCAGCAGCTTGCCGGCCCTGAACACTGAAGCTTTCTTT
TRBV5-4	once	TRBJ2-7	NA	CASSKGSSYEQYF	TGTGCCAGCAGCAAGGGTTCTTCCTACGAGCAGTACTTC
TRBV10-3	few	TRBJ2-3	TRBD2	CAISESTSGAFTDTQYF	TGTGCCATCAGTGAGTCAACTAGCGGGGCGTTCACAGATACGCAGTATTTT
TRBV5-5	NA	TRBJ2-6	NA	CASSLFLAPSSGANVLTF	TGTGCCAGCAGCTTGTTCCTAGCGCCGAGCTCTGGGGCCAACGTCCTGACTTTC
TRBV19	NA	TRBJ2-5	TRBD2	CASSIASGGTETQYF	TGTGCCAGTAGTATAGCTAGCGGGGGGACGGAGACCCAGTACTTC
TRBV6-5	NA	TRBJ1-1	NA	CASSYSIFRVSFF	TGTGCCAGCAGTTACTCGATTTTCAGGGTTTCTTTCTTT
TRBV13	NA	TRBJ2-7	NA	CASSLPFYEQYF	TGTGCCAGCAGCTTACCATTCTACGAGCAGTACTTC
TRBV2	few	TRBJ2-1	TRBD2	CASSDSWEGNEQFF	TGTGCCAGCAGTGATTCTTGGGAGGGCAATGAGCAGTTCTTC
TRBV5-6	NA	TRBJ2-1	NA	CASSPLTRPQIMENEQFF	TGTGCCAGCAGCCCCCTGACTAGACCCCAAATCATGGAAAATGAGCAGTTCTTC
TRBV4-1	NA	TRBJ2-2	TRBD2	CASSQLAGGLGGELFF	TGCGCCAGCAGCCAATTAGCGGGGGGGCTCGGCGGGGAGCTGTTTTTT
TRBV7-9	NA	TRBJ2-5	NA	CASSLAIAQETQYF	TGTGCCAGCAGCTTAGCGATAGCCCAAGAGACCCAGTACTTC
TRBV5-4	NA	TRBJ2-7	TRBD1	CASSKDRVYEQYF	TGTGCCAGCAGCAAAGACAGGGTCTACGAGCAGTACTTC
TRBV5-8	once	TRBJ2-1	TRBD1	CASSTGGYGTGNEQFF	TGTGCCAGCAGCACCGGGGGATACGGGACAGGGAATGAGCAGTTCTTC
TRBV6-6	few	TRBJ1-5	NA	CASSYSAGGAQPQHF	TGTGCCAGCAGTTACTCAGCGGGGGGGGCACAGCCCCAGCATTTT
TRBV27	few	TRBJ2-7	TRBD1	CASSLTGGYGSYEQYF	TGTGCCAGCAGTTTGACAGGGGGCTATGGGTCCTACGAGCAGTACTTC
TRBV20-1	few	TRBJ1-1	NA	CSARPGPQAFF	TGCAGTGCTCGACCGGGACCCCAAGCTTTCTTT
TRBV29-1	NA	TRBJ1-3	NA	CSVETDGNTIYF	TGCAGCGTTGAAACGGATGGAAACACCATATATTTT
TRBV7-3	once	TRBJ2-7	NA	CASSFQGSPLDEQYF	TGTGCCAGCAGCTTTCAGGGGTCCCCACTAGACGAGCAGTACTTC